The 9 T cell receptor beta chains below all came from one sample that was sequenced in a study of breast tumors, draining lymph nodes, adjacent tissues. Breast cancer patients provided tissue from their axillary draining lymph nodes. TCRdb independently ran MiXCR on the multiplex PCR reads; one entry per CDR3 protein. The sample comprises approximately 280,000 distinct CDR3 sequences, over 25% of which are singletons, and 0.85% to 1.3% rests with the top ten. The sample was axillary lymph node tissue. These receptors all come from a female donor with breast cancer. Some clones in this sample may be carry-over from other donors' samples.

This clonotype was found many times. This sequence joins TRBV12-3 or TRBV12-4 and TRBJ2-1, with 11 bases lining up with TRBD2. The CDR3 loop spans 13 amino acids. The J segment lost 10 bases and the V segment lost 7 bases, leaving 6 bases of the junction unmatched. In DNA form, the CDR3 reads TGTGCCAGCACCCCCCTAGCGGGAGGAGAGCAGTTCTTC. Translated: CASTPLAGGEQFF.

The chain joins TRBV3-1 to TRBJ1-1; 8 positions match TRBD1. The CDR3 extends over 14 amino acids. The germline CDR1 and CDR2 sequences are LGHDT and YNNKEL (reference sequence). Trimming took 4 bases from V and 5 from J; bases not matched to a gene: 6. CDR3 sequence reads: CASSPLQGGTEAFF. CDR3 nucleotide sequence: TGTGCCAGCAGCCCCTTACAGGGGGGGACTGAAGCTTTCTTT.

Notes on this clonotype: A much more abundant neighbour one base away suggests this may be a read error. As the CDR3 is not closed by the conserved phenylalanine or tryptophan, this likely results from a read error. V is TRBV14 and J is TRBJ2-2, with TRBD1 matching 7 bases. V shed 1 base and J 6 bases; nucleotides not matched to a gene: 5. The CDR3 is 15 residues long. CDR1 is SGHDN, CDR2 FVKESK, per germline. The CDR3 region has the DNA TGTGCCAGCAGCCAAGGACAGGGAAGGGCCGGGGAGCTGTTTCTT. It codes for CASSQGQGRAGELFL.

A remark on this clonotype: The junction differs from germline at one of its ends, possibly a read error. J is TRBJ2-1 and V is TRBV7-9; 10 bases match TRBD2. The CDR3 runs to 17 residues. The V gene's germline CDR1 is SEHNR and CDR2 FQNEAQ (reference sequence). The CDR3 coding sequence is TGTACCAGCAGCTTAGACCCCGGGATCAGTAGCGGGAGGGAGCAGTTCTTC. Translated: CTSSLDPGISSGREQFF.

The chain combines TRBV28 with TRBJ1-2; no definite D call. Trimming cost V 5 bases and J 4 bases, with 14 bases left between them. The CDR3 is 14 residues long. Germline V lookup: CDR1 MDHEN, CDR2 SYDVKM. The DNA of the CDR3 is TGTGCCAGCAGTCCATCCAGGAATATCTATGGCTACACCTTC. Amino acids: CASSPSRNIYGYTF.

The V and J genes are TRBV7-9 and TRBJ1-1; 8 bases map to TRBD1. Trimming at V came to 5 bases and at J to 6 bases, leaving 5 bases not matched to a gene. This CDR3 contains 13 residues. The germline gives CDR1 SEHNR, CDR2 FQNEAQ (reference sequence). The chain's CDR3 is CASSPGGLPEAFF. DNA for the CDR3: TGTGCCAGCAGCCCAGGGGGCCTACCTGAAGCTTTCTTT.

For this clonotype: A much larger clone differs from this one at a single base, so this may be a read error. This CDR3 fails to terminate in the conserved phenylalanine or tryptophan, so it likely reflects a read error. V and J are TRBV11-2 and TRBJ2-1; D is perhaps TRBD1 (5 bases). The CDR3 runs 16 residues. Trimming removed 1 base from V and 8 bases from J, with 18 bases in between. CDR1 and CDR2 (germline): SGHAT, FQNNGV. This chain's CDR3 is CASSLGQRGIGYEQFS. The CDR3 region has the DNA TGTGCCAGCAGCTTAGGACAGCGTGGGATAGGCTATGAGCAGTTCTCC.

This clonotype has more than one count but fewer than ten. This chain uses TRBV27 with TRBJ2-2, with TRBD2 matching over 8 bases. Germline V CDR1 and CDR2: MNHEY, SMNVEV (reference sequence). The CDR3 has 16 amino acids. The V and J ends lost 2 bases and 2 bases, in that order; junction bases with no gene match: 4. The CDR3 nucleotides read TGTGCCAGCAGTTTAAACGGGAGGGTAAACACCGGGGAGCTGTTTTTT. Translating gives CASSLNGRVNTGELFF.

This clonotype came up many times. The chain recombines TRBV20-1 with TRBJ1-4; D gene ambiguous. CDR3 length: 16 residues. V was clipped by 1 base and J by 8 bases, with 20 bases between them. Germline CDR1 and CDR2: DFQATT and SNEGSKA (reference sequence). CDR3 in amino acids: CSARANRESSGEKLFF. The CDR3 DNA follows: TGCAGTGCTAGAGCTAACCGGGAAAGTTCGGGGGAAAAACTGTTTTTT.